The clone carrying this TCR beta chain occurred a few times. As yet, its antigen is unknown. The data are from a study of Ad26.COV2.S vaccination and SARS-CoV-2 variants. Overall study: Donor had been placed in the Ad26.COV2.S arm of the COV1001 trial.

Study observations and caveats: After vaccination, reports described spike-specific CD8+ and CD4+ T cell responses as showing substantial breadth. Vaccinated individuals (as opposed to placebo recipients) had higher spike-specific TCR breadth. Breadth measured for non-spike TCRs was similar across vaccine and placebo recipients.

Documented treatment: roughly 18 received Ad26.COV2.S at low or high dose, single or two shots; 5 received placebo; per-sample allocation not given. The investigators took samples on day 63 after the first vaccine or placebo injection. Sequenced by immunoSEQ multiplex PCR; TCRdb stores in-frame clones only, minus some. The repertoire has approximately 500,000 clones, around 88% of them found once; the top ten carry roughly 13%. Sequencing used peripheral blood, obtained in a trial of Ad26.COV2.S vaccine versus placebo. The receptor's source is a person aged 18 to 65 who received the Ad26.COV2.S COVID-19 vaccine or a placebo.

This CDR3 reads CASKGREARTEAFF. The CDR3 region has the DNA TGTGCCAGCAAGGGCCGTGAAGCTCGCACTGAAGCTTTCTTT. The rearrangement joins TRBV6-5 to TRBJ1-1; D not certain. The CDR3 is made up of 14 amino acids. Germline values: CDR1 MNHEY, CDR2 SVGAGI. The V and J ends lost 7 bases and 4 bases respectively, with 16 bases between them.